The source of this TCR beta chain is a study of Tregs in tolerant kidney transplant recipients. With V trimmed by 2 bases and J by 5 bases, 3 bases remained unmatched. Germline CDR1 and CDR2: MNHNS and SASEGT. This CDR3 region has 14 residues. On this clone: What it recognizes is unknown.

Mixed chimerism was transient after nonmyeloablative marrow transplants from related graft donors. Method: immunoSEQ multiplex PCR; TCRdb's copy keeps in-frame clones and lacks some. The table records approximately 60,000 clones, 87% of them present only once. Study-wide results and limits: The small number of patients limits these findings pending further validation. Activated donor B cell expansion appeared to reveal the most relevant donor-specific TCRbeta repertoire.

The source is a human patient who received a combined kidney and bone marrow transplant. The T cells may partly be graft donor cells. The sample consisted of CD4+ T cells from blood (PBMCs), taken 6 months after the transplant. The V gene is TRBV6-1, the J gene TRBJ2-5; 9 nucleotides line up with TRBD1. The DNA of the CDR3 is TGTGCCAGCAGTGAACCCGGACAGGGGGAGACCCAGTACTTC. Encoded protein: CASSEPGQGETQYF.